This is a list of T cell receptor beta chains from one sample in a study of shared clonotypes between healthy human individuals. Using immunoSEQ multiplex PCR, the repertoire was profiled, and TCRdb retains in-frame clones only, with some absent. The sample lists millions of clones, approximately 90% occurring once. The sample was naive CD4+ T cells sorted from blood. Source of these receptors: a young man in good health. CDR3s include the opening cysteine and the closing phenylalanine or tryptophan. Fields, in order: clone size, D gene, V gene, J gene, CDR3 DNA, CDR3 protein. D genes are given only for firm matches. Size values are once, few and many counts, or a class for expanded clones, and some rows have none.

clone_size: once
d_call: .
v_call: TRBV5-1
j_call: TRBJ1-4
cdr3_nt: TGCGCCAGCGCGCGACAGATTCGTGCAACTAATGAAAAACTGTTTTTT
cdr3_aa: CASARQIRATNEKLFF

clone_size: .
d_call: .
v_call: TRBV5-1
j_call: TRBJ1-1
cdr3_nt: TGCGCCAGCAGCGAAAGGACGGAGAACACTGAAGCTTTCTTT
cdr3_aa: CASSERTENTEAFF

clone_size: .
d_call: TRBD2
v_call: TRBV15
j_call: TRBJ2-3
cdr3_nt: TGTGCCACCAGCCCTAGCGGGGACACAGATACGCAGTATTTT
cdr3_aa: CATSPSGDTDTQYF

clone_size: .
d_call: .
v_call: TRBV6-1
j_call: TRBJ1-4
cdr3_nt: TGTGCCAGCAGTGGGGATCAGGCGTATAATGAAAAACTGTTTTTT
cdr3_aa: CASSGDQAYNEKLFF

clone_size: .
d_call: .
v_call: TRBV7-6
j_call: TRBJ2-7
cdr3_nt: TGTGCCAGCAGCCGAAGGGACCAGGGGCCTTACGAGCAGTACTTC
cdr3_aa: CASSRRDQGPYEQYF

clone_size: .
d_call: TRBD1
v_call: TRBV7-2
j_call: TRBJ2-3
cdr3_nt: TGTGCCAGCAGCTTAGCCAGGGGGAGATTCACAGATACGCAGTATTTT
cdr3_aa: CASSLARGRFTDTQYF

clone_size: .
d_call: TRBD2
v_call: TRBV5-1
j_call: TRBJ2-7
cdr3_nt: TGCGCCAGCAGCTTGGGACTAGCGGGGTCCTACGAGCAGTACTTC
cdr3_aa: CASSLGLAGSYEQYF

clone_size: .
d_call: .
v_call: TRBV7-9
j_call: TRBJ2-3
cdr3_nt: TGTGCCAGCAGCTTAGGAGGACTAAGCACAGATACGCAGTATTTT
cdr3_aa: CASSLGGLSTDTQYF

clone_size: .
d_call: .
v_call: TRBV7-9
j_call: TRBJ1-1
cdr3_nt: TGTGCCAGCAGCCGAGGACGGGAGAACACTGAAGCTTTCTTT
cdr3_aa: CASSRGRENTEAFF

clone_size: .
d_call: TRBD2
v_call: TRBV18
j_call: TRBJ2-3
cdr3_nt: TGTGCCAGCTCACCCGGGGCTCTAGCGGGGGATACAGATACGCAGTATTTT
cdr3_aa: CASSPGALAGDTDTQYF

clone_size: .
d_call: .
v_call: TRBV6-4
j_call: TRBJ2-3
cdr3_nt: TGTGCCAGCAGTGAACCCAACGGGCGCGTCCCAGATACGCAGTATTTT
cdr3_aa: CASSEPNGRVPDTQYF

clone_size: .
d_call: TRBD1
v_call: TRBV5-6
j_call: TRBJ2-5
cdr3_nt: TGTGCCAGCAGCGCGGACAGGGGGCTTCGGGAGACCCAGTACTTC
cdr3_aa: CASSADRGLRETQYF

clone_size: .
d_call: TRBD1
v_call: TRBV2
j_call: TRBJ2-7
cdr3_nt: TGTGCCAGCAGCGCTACAGGGGACATCTCCTACGAGCAGTACTTC
cdr3_aa: CASSATGDISYEQYF

clone_size: .
d_call: TRBD1
v_call: TRBV7-9
j_call: TRBJ1-2
cdr3_nt: TGTGCCAGCAGCCCCGCCGCAGGGGGCTCCTTC
cdr3_aa: CASSPAAGGSF

clone_size: .
d_call: .
v_call: TRBV27
j_call: TRBJ1-5
cdr3_nt: TGTGCCAGCAAAACAGGGTATAGCAATCAGCCCCAGCATTTT
cdr3_aa: CASKTGYSNQPQHF

clone_size: .
d_call: .
v_call: TRBV5-6
j_call: TRBJ2-3
cdr3_nt: TGTGCCAGCAGCGTGCTGGCAGATACGCAGTATTTT
cdr3_aa: CASSVLADTQYF

clone_size: .
d_call: TRBD1
v_call: TRBV18
j_call: TRBJ1-5
cdr3_nt: TGTGCCAGCTCACCCACAGGGGACCATCAGCCCCAGCATTTT
cdr3_aa: CASSPTGDHQPQHF

clone_size: .
d_call: .
v_call: TRBV2
j_call: TRBJ1-1
cdr3_nt: TGTGCCAGCAGTGCTTATAATGAAGCTTTCTTT
cdr3_aa: CASSAYNEAFF

clone_size: .
d_call: TRBD1
v_call: TRBV7-2
j_call: TRBJ2-7
cdr3_nt: TGTGCCAGCAGCTTACGCCGGGACAGGGGCTACGAGCAGTACTTC
cdr3_aa: CASSLRRDRGYEQYF

clone_size: .
d_call: TRBD2
v_call: TRBV23-1
j_call: TRBJ2-2
cdr3_nt: TGCGCCAGCAATACGCCGACTAGCAACACCGGGGAGCTGTTTTTT
cdr3_aa: CASNTPTSNTGELFF

clone_size: .
d_call: TRBD1
v_call: TRBV5-1
j_call: TRBJ2-7
cdr3_nt: TGCGCCAGCAGCTTGGGACAGGGGTTCCACGAGCAGTACTTC
cdr3_aa: CASSLGQGFHEQYF

clone_size: .
d_call: .
v_call: TRBV11-3
j_call: TRBJ2-1
cdr3_nt: TGTGCCAGCAGCTTAGCCACAGGGTCGTATGAGCAGTTCTTC
cdr3_aa: CASSLATGSYEQFF

clone_size: .
d_call: .
v_call: TRBV19
j_call: TRBJ2-7
cdr3_nt: TGTGCCAGTAGTATTAACAGCTACGAGCAGTACTTC
cdr3_aa: CASSINSYEQYF

clone_size: .
d_call: TRBD2
v_call: TRBV6-1
j_call: TRBJ2-5
cdr3_nt: TGTGCCAGCAGTGAACTGAGCGGGAGGGCCGGGACCCAGTACTTC
cdr3_aa: CASSELSGRAGTQYF

clone_size: .
d_call: TRBD1
v_call: TRBV6-6
j_call: TRBJ1-5
cdr3_nt: TGTGCCAGCAGTTACCAGGACAGGCGGGGCAATCAGCCCCAGCATTTT
cdr3_aa: CASSYQDRRGNQPQHF

clone_size: once
d_call: .
v_call: TRBV9
j_call: TRBJ1-4
cdr3_nt: TGTGCCAGCAGCCCACGCTTAGGGCAGATTAATGAAAAACTGTTTTTT
cdr3_aa: CASSPRLGQINEKLFF

clone_size: .
d_call: TRBD2
v_call: TRBV19
j_call: TRBJ2-3
cdr3_nt: TGTGCCAGCCGTCGGGGGGATCGCACAGATACGCAGTATTTT
cdr3_aa: CASRRGDRTDTQYF

clone_size: .
d_call: .
v_call: TRBV4-1
j_call: TRBJ2-1
cdr3_nt: TGCGCCAGCAGCCAAGGACTAGATGTCTACAATGAGCAGTTCTTC
cdr3_aa: CASSQGLDVYNEQFF

clone_size: .
d_call: .
v_call: TRBV15
j_call: TRBJ2-1
cdr3_nt: TGTGCCACCAGCAGAGATATCTCCTACAATGAGCAGTTCTTC
cdr3_aa: CATSRDISYNEQFF

clone_size: .
d_call: .
v_call: TRBV19
j_call: TRBJ2-2
cdr3_nt: TGTGCCAGTAGGACAAGTCCCCAGGGGGAGCTGTTTTTT
cdr3_aa: CASRTSPQGELFF

clone_size: .
d_call: TRBD1
v_call: TRBV10-3
j_call: TRBJ2-5
cdr3_nt: TGTGCCATCAGTGGGGGACAGTTCCAAGAGACCCAGTACTTC
cdr3_aa: CAISGGQFQETQYF

clone_size: .
d_call: TRBD2
v_call: TRBV11-2
j_call: TRBJ2-1
cdr3_nt: TGTGCCAGCAGCGTAGAGAGACTAGCGGGAGACATTTTCTCCTACAATGAGCAGTTCTTC
cdr3_aa: CASSVERLAGDIFSYNEQFF

clone_size: .
d_call: .
v_call: TRBV5-6
j_call: TRBJ2-1
cdr3_nt: TGTGCCAGCAACCGCCTAGACTCTTACAATGAGCAGTTCTTC
cdr3_aa: CASNRLDSYNEQFF

clone_size: .
d_call: .
v_call: TRBV27
j_call: TRBJ1-2
cdr3_nt: TGTGCCAGCAGTTTTTACGGTGGAGGCTATGGCTACACCTTC
cdr3_aa: CASSFYGGGYGYTF

clone_size: .
d_call: TRBD2
v_call: TRBV4-3
j_call: TRBJ2-3
cdr3_nt: TGCGCCAGCAGCCAAGAACGGACTAGCGGGAGAGGGGATACGCAGTATTTT
cdr3_aa: CASSQERTSGRGDTQYF

clone_size: .
d_call: .
v_call: TRBV6-5
j_call: TRBJ2-1
cdr3_nt: TGTGCCAGCAGAGAGCGGGCTCACAATGAGCAGTTCTTC
cdr3_aa: CASRERAHNEQFF

clone_size: .
d_call: TRBD1
v_call: TRBV18
j_call: TRBJ1-1
cdr3_nt: TGTGCCAGCTCACGATTATATGGACAGGGGGACACTGAAGCTTTCTTT
cdr3_aa: CASSRLYGQGDTEAFF

clone_size: .
d_call: .
v_call: TRBV18
j_call: TRBJ2-5
cdr3_nt: TGTGCCAGCTCACCGCTTCCAGGACAGCAAGAGACCCAGTACTTC
cdr3_aa: CASSPLPGQQETQYF

clone_size: .
d_call: .
v_call: TRBV30
j_call: TRBJ1-2
cdr3_nt: TGTGCCTGGAGTGTAGGACCTAACTATGGCTACACCTTC
cdr3_aa: CAWSVGPNYGYTF

clone_size: .
d_call: .
v_call: TRBV27
j_call: TRBJ1-4
cdr3_nt: TGTGCCAGCAGTTTTTTTCCCCCTTTACAGGGAACTAATGAAAAACTGTTTTTT
cdr3_aa: CASSFFPPLQGTNEKLFF

clone_size: .
d_call: TRBD1
v_call: TRBV2
j_call: TRBJ2-1
cdr3_nt: TGTGCCAGCAGTACCTCGGGACAGGGATACAATGAGCAGTTCTTC
cdr3_aa: CASSTSGQGYNEQFF

clone_size: .
d_call: .
v_call: TRBV28
j_call: TRBJ1-5
cdr3_nt: TGTGCCAGCAGTTTCTGGGGAGCGGGACAGCCCCAGCATTTT
cdr3_aa: CASSFWGAGQPQHF

clone_size: .
d_call: .
v_call: TRBV18
j_call: TRBJ2-1
cdr3_nt: TGTGCCAGCTCACCACCGATTGCTTACTCCTACAATGAGCAGTTCTTC
cdr3_aa: CASSPPIAYSYNEQFF

clone_size: .
d_call: .
v_call: TRBV6-5
j_call: TRBJ1-1
cdr3_nt: TGTGCCAGCAGTTACTCCCCGCCAAGACAGACTGAAGCTTTCTTT
cdr3_aa: CASSYSPPRQTEAFF

clone_size: .
d_call: TRBD1
v_call: TRBV6-5
j_call: TRBJ2-7
cdr3_nt: TGTGCCAGCAGTTACTCAGGGACAGGACCCTACGAGCAGTACTTC
cdr3_aa: CASSYSGTGPYEQYF

clone_size: .
d_call: .
v_call: TRBV5-1
j_call: TRBJ2-6
cdr3_nt: TGCGCCAGCACCTTGGAAGGGTTTAGCTCTGGGGCCAACGTCCTGACTTTC
cdr3_aa: CASTLEGFSSGANVLTF

clone_size: .
d_call: .
v_call: TRBV6-4
j_call: TRBJ1-1
cdr3_nt: TGTGCCAGCAGTAAAAACCCTGAGGGATTTTCCGAGGGGAACACTGAAGCTTTCTTT
cdr3_aa: CASSKNPEGFSEGNTEAFF

clone_size: .
d_call: .
v_call: TRBV12-5
j_call: TRBJ1-5
cdr3_nt: TGTGCTAGTGGCCTGGGACTCCCACACCAGCCCCAGCATTTT
cdr3_aa: CASGLGLPHQPQHF

clone_size: .
d_call: TRBD1
v_call: TRBV4-1
j_call: TRBJ2-1
cdr3_nt: TGCGCCAGCAGCCGATCCGGGACAGGGTCCTACAATGAGCAGTTCTTC
cdr3_aa: CASSRSGTGSYNEQFF

clone_size: .
d_call: .
v_call: TRBV7-9
j_call: TRBJ1-2
cdr3_nt: TGTGCCAGCAGCTTGGGGTCTACCTTGGGGACGGGCTACACCTTC
cdr3_aa: CASSLGSTLGTGYTF

clone_size: .
d_call: TRBD2
v_call: TRBV27
j_call: TRBJ2-4
cdr3_nt: TGTGCCAGCAGTTTAAGGACTAGCGGAAACATTCAGTACTTC
cdr3_aa: CASSLRTSGNIQYF

clone_size: .
d_call: TRBD2
v_call: TRBV4-1
j_call: TRBJ2-5
cdr3_nt: TGCGCCAGCAGCCAGGGGGGAGGGTATTCCCAGTACTTC
cdr3_aa: CASSQGGGYSQYF

clone_size: .
d_call: .
v_call: TRBV6-4
j_call: TRBJ1-1
cdr3_nt: TGTGCCAGCAGTGGGGCGCGGATGCAGGGAGGCCCCTCGAACACTGAAGCTTTCTTT
cdr3_aa: CASSGARMQGGPSNTEAFF

clone_size: once
d_call: .
v_call: TRBV10-3
j_call: TRBJ1-1
cdr3_nt: TGTGCCATCCAACAGTTGGGAGGGAACACTGAAGCTTTCTTT
cdr3_aa: CAIQQLGGNTEAFF

clone_size: few
d_call: .
v_call: TRBV29-1
j_call: TRBJ2-7
cdr3_nt: TGCAGCGTTGCCGTAGGGACCTACGAGCAGTACTTC
cdr3_aa: CSVAVGTYEQYF

clone_size: .
d_call: .
v_call: TRBV5-5
j_call: TRBJ1-1
cdr3_nt: TGTGCCAGCAGCGCGACAGGTAGGAGAAGGTGGACTGAAGCTTTCTTT
cdr3_aa: CASSATGRRRWTEAFF

clone_size: .
d_call: .
v_call: TRBV20-1
j_call: TRBJ2-7
cdr3_nt: TGCAGTGCTACAGGGCCCTACGAGCAGTACTTC
cdr3_aa: CSATGPYEQYF

clone_size: .
d_call: .
v_call: TRBV28
j_call: TRBJ1-1
cdr3_nt: TGTGCCAGCAGCCCCAGGTGGCAGGGTTATACTGAAGCTTTCTTT
cdr3_aa: CASSPRWQGYTEAFF

clone_size: .
d_call: .
v_call: TRBV6-9
j_call: TRBJ1-2
cdr3_nt: TGTGCCAGCAGACCGGGCCCAGCTGATGGCTACACCTTC
cdr3_aa: CASRPGPADGYTF

clone_size: .
d_call: TRBD1
v_call: TRBV5-1
j_call: TRBJ2-3
cdr3_nt: TGCGCCAGCAGCCCAGGACAGGGTTCCACAGATACGCAGTATTTT
cdr3_aa: CASSPGQGSTDTQYF